Sequencing of this TCR beta chain was carried out in a study of shared clonotypes between healthy human individuals. The ends lost 5 bases at V and 0 bases at J; junction bases unmatched: 11. Germline V gives CDR1 MNHEY, CDR2 SMNVEV (reference sequence). The CDR3 length is 20 residues. General study points: At large depth, rarefaction still showed sorted-subset sequencing to be incomplete.

This table comes from immunoSEQ multiplex PCR, and its TCRdb copy is limited to in-frame clones, with some not included. The sample has roughly 1,800,000 clones, over 85% seen once; the top ten hold 1% to 1.5%. As to this clone: Its antigen remains unidentified.

Naive CD8 cells lacked CD45RO and underwent positive selection for CCR7, leaving out terminally differentiated effector memory CD45RA+ cells. The sequence derives from a man aged 18 to 30 in good health. The chain has TRBV27 and TRBJ2-2, with 14 bases matching TRBD2. The sample comprised naive CD8+ T cells sorted from blood. The CDR3 reads CASSPGLAGAGEPNTGELFF. CDR3 sequence (DNA): TGTGCCAGCAGTCCGGGACTAGCGGGAGCGGGAGAACCGAACACCGGGGAGCTGTTTTTT.